The rows below give T cell receptor beta chains drawn from one sample of a study of blood T cells in healthy people across ages. Each CDR3 protein is one row after TCRdb ran MiXCR on the 5' RACE reads. The sample carries 1.5 million or so distinct CDR3 sequences, under 55% recorded once. Sequenced material: blood. All receptors come from a young woman in good health. Each CDR3 is given with its conserved first and last residue. A D gene is named only where the DNA matches it firmly. Only part of the rows carry a size: once, few, many, or a class if the clone is expanded.

d_gene | j_gene | abundance | v_gene | CDR3aa | CDR3nt
TRBD1 | TRBJ2-7 | NA | TRBV10-3 | CAIEPGTGDEQYF | TGTGCCATCGAACCCGGGACAGGGGACGAGCAGTACTTC
NA | TRBJ2-7 | NA | TRBV7-9 | CASSKNIRVRSYEQYF | TGTGCCAGCAGCAAAAACATCAGGGTTAGGAGCTACGAGCAGTACTTC
NA | TRBJ2-1 | NA | TRBV12-5 | CASMSWSIDNEQFF | TGTGCTAGTATGTCGTGGAGCATAGACAATGAGCAGTTCTTC
TRBD1 | TRBJ2-1 | once | TRBV6-6 | CASSGQGETSSYNEQFF | TGTGCCAGCAGCGGACAGGGGGAGACGTCGTCCTACAATGAGCAGTTCTTC
NA | TRBJ2-1 | NA | TRBV6-2/TRBV6-3 | CASQGSIYNEQFF | TGTGCCAGCCAGGGTTCCATCTACAATGAGCAGTTCTTC
NA | TRBJ1-5 | few | TRBV6-2/TRBV6-3 | CASSYLGHSNQPQHF | TGTGCCAGCAGTTACTTGGGCCATAGCAATCAGCCCCAGCATTTT
NA | TRBJ2-1 | few | TRBV7-9 | CASSATQYNEQFF | TGTGCCAGCAGCGCAACGCAGTACAATGAGCAGTTCTTC
TRBD2 | TRBJ2-7 | NA | TRBV6-6 | CASNPGLAGGRNHEQYF | TGTGCCAGCAATCCGGGACTAGCGGGAGGAAGGAACCACGAGCAGTACTTC
NA | TRBJ2-1 | many | TRBV29-1 | CSFGRQNNEQFF | TGCAGTTTTGGGAGACAAAACAATGAGCAGTTCTTC
NA | TRBJ2-3 | NA | TRBV7-3 | CASSLSSGSSEDTQYF | TGTGCCAGCAGCTTGAGTAGTGGATCGAGTGAAGATACGCAGTATTTT
TRBD1 | TRBJ2-3 | NA | TRBV20-1 | CSARDGTGGPDTQYF | TGCAGTGCTAGAGATGGGACAGGAGGGCCAGATACGCAGTATTTT
NA | TRBJ1-3 | NA | TRBV28 | CASSFGQVSGNTIYF | TGTGCCAGCAGTTTTGGACAAGTCTCTGGAAACACCATATATTTT
NA | TRBJ1-2 | NA | TRBV28 | CASRVEVLHGYTF | TGTGCCAGCAGGGTTGAGGTCCTGCATGGCTACACCTTC
NA | TRBJ2-7 | few | TRBV29-1 | CSVEKGGSSYEQYF | TGCAGCGTTGAAAAGGGTGGGAGCTCCTACGAGCAGTACTTC
NA | TRBJ1-1 | NA | TRBV28 | CASSWTRTEAFF | TGTGCCAGCAGTTGGACACGGACTGAAGCTTTCTTT
TRBD1 | TRBJ1-2 | few | TRBV12-3/TRBV12-4 | CASRGRDRGDYGYTF | TGTGCCAGCAGGGGCCGGGACAGGGGCGACTATGGCTACACCTTC
NA | TRBJ1-6 | NA | TRBV19 | CASSIAGDGSPLHF | TGTGCCAGTAGTATCGCAGGGGACGGCTCACCCCTCCACTTT
NA | TRBJ2-1 | NA | TRBV5-1 | CASSLGDGIPYNEQFF | TGCGCCAGCAGCTTAGGTGACGGGATCCCCTACAATGAGCAGTTCTTC
NA | TRBJ2-1 | few | TRBV20-1 | CSAISVGTDNEQFF | TGCAGTGCTATTTCCGTGGGGACGGACAATGAGCAGTTCTTC
NA | TRBJ2-1 | NA | TRBV27 | CASSLWGHVWTIPDNEQFF | TGTGCCAGCAGTTTATGGGGGCACGTATGGACGATCCCCGACAATGAGCAGTTCTTC
NA | TRBJ1-3 | NA | TRBV27 | CASSLDRTSGNTIYF | TGTGCCAGCAGTCTCGACAGGACCTCTGGAAACACCATATATTTT
NA | TRBJ1-6 | once | TRBV7-2 | CASSFRGPLHF | TGTGCCAGCAGCTTTCGGGGACCCCTCCACTTT
TRBD1 | TRBJ2-3 | NA | TRBV2 | CASLRDRSTDTQYF | TGTGCCAGCCTCCGGGACAGAAGCACAGATACGCAGTATTTT
TRBD2 | TRBJ2-1 | NA | TRBV12-3/TRBV12-4 | CASSLGLAAGGEQFF | TGTGCCAGCAGTTTAGGGCTAGCGGCGGGAGGTGAGCAGTTCTTC
TRBD1 | TRBJ2-3 | NA | TRBV12-3/TRBV12-4 | CASSSWGTGGGTDTQYF | TGTGCCAGCAGTTCTTGGGGGACAGGTGGGGGCACAGATACGCAGTATTTT
NA | TRBJ2-7 | NA | TRBV5-5 | CACRKDLRALYEQYF | TGTGCCTGCCGTAAGGACCTCCGGGCTTTATACGAGCAGTACTTC
TRBD2 | TRBJ2-3 | NA | TRBV9 | CASSVGGLAGGRDTQYF | TGTGCCAGCAGCGTCGGAGGGCTAGCGGGGGGGAGAGATACGCAGTATTTT
NA | TRBJ1-2 | NA | TRBV5-6 | CASSLSAGGAGYGYTF | TGTGCCAGCAGCTTGTCGGCGGGGGGCGCGGGGTATGGCTACACCTTC
NA | TRBJ2-7 | NA | TRBV28 | CASSLNPGQGPYEQYF | TGTGCCAGCAGTTTAAACCCCGGCCAGGGACCCTACGAGCAGTACTTC
NA | TRBJ1-1 | NA | TRBV19 | CASSMWGPNTEAFF | TGTGCCAGTAGTATGTGGGGACCGAACACTGAAGCTTTCTTT
TRBD2 | TRBJ2-3 | NA | TRBV4-2 | CASSQETSGGLRSDTQYF | TGTGCCAGCAGCCAAGAGACAAGCGGGGGCTTACGTTCAGATACGCAGTATTTT
NA | TRBJ2-2 | NA | TRBV3-1 | CASSLQASTGELFF | TGTGCCAGCAGCCTCCAGGCAAGCACCGGGGAGCTGTTTTTT
TRBD1 | TRBJ1-1 | NA | TRBV29-1 | CSVGETGVRNTEAFF | TGCAGCGTTGGAGAGACAGGGGTGCGGAACACTGAAGCTTTCTTT
TRBD2 | TRBJ2-1 | NA | TRBV4-2 | CASSQDQAGVGNEQFF | TGTGCCAGCAGCCAAGATCAGGCGGGAGTGGGCAATGAGCAGTTCTTC
NA | TRBJ2-1 | NA | TRBV4-3 | CASSQDGVSAQFF | TGCGCCAGTAGCCAAGATGGGGTTTCGGCCCAGTTCTTC
TRBD2 | TRBJ2-1 | few | TRBV20-1 | CSASLAGSYEQFF | TGCAGTGCTAGTCTAGCGGGGAGCTATGAGCAGTTCTTC
TRBD1 | TRBJ2-5 | once | TRBV6-2/TRBV6-3 | CASNDRGSQETQYF | TGTGCCAGCAACGACAGGGGATCCCAAGAGACCCAGTACTTC
NA | TRBJ1-3 | NA | TRBV7-6 | CASSTDDGNTIYF | TGTGCCAGCAGCACAGATGATGGAAACACCATATATTTT
NA | TRBJ1-5 | NA | TRBV27 | CAAGRGQPQHF | TGTGCCGCGGGGCGGGGTCAGCCCCAGCATTTT
TRBD1 | TRBJ2-6 | NA | TRBV12-3/TRBV12-4 | CASNTGGQGRSGANVLTF | TGTGCCAGCAATACAGGGGGCCAAGGACGCTCTGGGGCCAACGTCCTGACTTTC
NA | TRBJ2-6 | NA | TRBV29-1 | CSVEGGDSSGANVLTF | TGCAGCGTTGAAGGGGGCGACAGCTCTGGGGCCAACGTCCTGACTTTC
NA | TRBJ2-7 | many | TRBV4-3 | CASSQDWSGNSYEQYF | TGCGCCAGCAGCCAAGATTGGAGTGGCAACTCCTACGAGCAGTACTTC
TRBD1 | TRBJ1-2 | NA | TRBV12-3/TRBV12-4 | CASSLVMSGGAGYTF | TGTGCCAGCAGTTTAGTGATGTCAGGGGGCGCGGGCTACACCTTC
TRBD1 | TRBJ2-7 | NA | TRBV5-1 | CASSLTDREEYF | TGCGCCAGCAGCTTGACGGACAGGGAGGAGTACTTC
NA | TRBJ1-4 | NA | TRBV7-6 | CASSIQAPANEKLFF | TGTGCCAGCAGCATTCAGGCGCCCGCTAATGAAAAACTGTTTTTT
NA | TRBJ1-2 | NA | TRBV5-6 | CASGDYSRALYGYTF | TGTGCCAGCGGGGACTACTCCAGGGCACTCTATGGCTACACCTTC
NA | TRBJ2-3 | few | TRBV4-1 | CASSQLPTTGSIRDTQYF | TGCGCCAGCAGCCAGCTACCCACGACAGGTTCTATCAGAGATACGCAGTATTTT
NA | TRBJ2-7 | NA | TRBV29-1 | CSVLDRDTVYEQYF | TGCAGCGTGCTCGATCGGGACACCGTCTACGAGCAGTACTTC
NA | TRBJ2-3 | NA | TRBV27 | CASSGAPSTDTQYF | TGTGCCAGCAGTGGAGCTCCTAGCACAGATACGCAGTATTTT
NA | TRBJ2-7 | NA | TRBV20-1 | CSAHSYEQYF | TGCAGTGCTCATTCCTACGAGCAGTACTTC
NA | TRBJ1-2 | NA | TRBV20-1 | CSARDWGGDLYGYTF | TGCAGTGCTAGAGATTGGGGAGGGGATCTCTATGGCTACACCTTC
NA | TRBJ1-2 | few | TRBV6-2/TRBV6-3 | CASSDPRVTNYGYTF | TGTGCCAGCAGTGATCCAAGAGTAACTAACTATGGCTACACCTTC
TRBD2 | TRBJ2-5 | NA | TRBV29-1 | CSTRTSGREQYF | TGCAGCACCCGGACTAGCGGGAGGGAGCAGTACTTC
NA | TRBJ1-1 | NA | TRBV20-1 | CSARDFQKPEAFF | TGCAGTGCTAGAGACTTCCAGAAACCTGAAGCTTTCTTT
NA | TRBJ1-5 | NA | TRBV5-5 | CASSAEGGLAEPQHF | TGTGCCAGCAGTGCCGAGGGGGGGTTGGCGGAGCCCCAGCATTTT
NA | TRBJ2-1 | few | TRBV4-3 | CASSQDGWRQIPNEQFF | TGCGCCAGCAGCCAAGACGGGTGGCGGCAGATCCCCAATGAGCAGTTCTTC
NA | TRBJ1-5 | few | TRBV6-2/TRBV6-3 | CASSYGGVQPQHF | TGTGCCAGCAGTTACGGAGGGGTTCAGCCCCAGCATTTT
NA | TRBJ2-5 | few | TRBV12-3/TRBV12-4 | CASSFNKETPIPPETQYF | TGTGCCAGCAGTTTTAACAAGGAAACCCCAATACCTCCAGAGACCCAGTACTTC
NA | TRBJ2-3 | few | TRBV20-1 | CSGDGISDTQYF | TGCAGTGGAGACGGGATCTCAGATACGCAGTATTTT
NA | TRBJ2-7 | few | TRBV7-2 | CASSRSAGLAYEQYF | TGTGCCAGCAGCCGTAGCGCAGGGTTGGCTTACGAGCAGTACTTC